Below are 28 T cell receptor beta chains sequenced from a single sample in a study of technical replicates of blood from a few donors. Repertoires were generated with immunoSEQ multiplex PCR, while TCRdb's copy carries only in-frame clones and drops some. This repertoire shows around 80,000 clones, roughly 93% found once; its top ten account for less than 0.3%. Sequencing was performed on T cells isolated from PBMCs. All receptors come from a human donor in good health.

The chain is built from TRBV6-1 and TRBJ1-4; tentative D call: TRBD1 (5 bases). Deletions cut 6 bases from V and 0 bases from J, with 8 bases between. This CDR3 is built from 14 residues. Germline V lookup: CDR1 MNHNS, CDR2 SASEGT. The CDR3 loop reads CASRTAATNEKLFF. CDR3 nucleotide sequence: TGTGCCAGCAGGACAGCTGCAACTAATGAAAAACTGTTTTTT.

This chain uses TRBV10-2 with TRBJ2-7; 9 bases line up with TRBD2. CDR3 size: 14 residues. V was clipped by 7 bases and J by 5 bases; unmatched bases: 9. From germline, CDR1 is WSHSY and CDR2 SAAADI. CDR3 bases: TGCGCCAGCATAGCTCTAGCGGGGAGTGACGAGCAGTACTTC. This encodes CASIALAGSDEQYF.

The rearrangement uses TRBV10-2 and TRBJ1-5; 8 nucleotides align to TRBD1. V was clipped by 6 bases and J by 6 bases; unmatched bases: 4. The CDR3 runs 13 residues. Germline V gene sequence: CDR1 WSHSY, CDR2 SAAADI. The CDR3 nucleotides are TGCGCCAGCAGCGGACAGGGCGGTCAGCCCCAGCATTTT. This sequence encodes CASSGQGGQPQHF.

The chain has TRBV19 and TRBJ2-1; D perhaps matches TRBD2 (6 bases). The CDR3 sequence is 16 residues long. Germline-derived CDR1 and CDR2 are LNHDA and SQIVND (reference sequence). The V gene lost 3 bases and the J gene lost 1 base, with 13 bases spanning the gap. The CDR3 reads CASSMVGGASYNEQFF. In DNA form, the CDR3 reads TGTGCCAGTAGTATGGTGGGCGGGGCATCCTACAATGAGCAGTTCTTC. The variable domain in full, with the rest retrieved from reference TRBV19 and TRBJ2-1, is DGGITQSPKYLFRKEGQNVTLSCEQNLNHDAMYWYRQDPGQGLRLIYYSQIVNDFQKGDIAEGYSVSREKKESFPLTVTSAQKNPTAFYLCASSMVGGASYNEQFFGPGTRLTVL.

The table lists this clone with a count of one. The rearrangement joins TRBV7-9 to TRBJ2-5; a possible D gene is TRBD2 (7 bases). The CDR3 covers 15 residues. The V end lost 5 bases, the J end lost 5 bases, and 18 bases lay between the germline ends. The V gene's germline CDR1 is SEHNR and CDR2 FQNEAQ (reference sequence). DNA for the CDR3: TGTGCCAGCAGCCCCCGTAGGGGGGGGGTGGAGACCCAGTACTTC. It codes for CASSPRRGGVETQYF.

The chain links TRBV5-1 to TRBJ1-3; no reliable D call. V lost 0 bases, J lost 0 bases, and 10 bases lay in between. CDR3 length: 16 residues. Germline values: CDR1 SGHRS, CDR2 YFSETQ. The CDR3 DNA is TGCGCCAGCAGCTTGGGGGCCGTATCCTCTGGAAACACCATATATTTT. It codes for CASSLGAVSSGNTIYF.

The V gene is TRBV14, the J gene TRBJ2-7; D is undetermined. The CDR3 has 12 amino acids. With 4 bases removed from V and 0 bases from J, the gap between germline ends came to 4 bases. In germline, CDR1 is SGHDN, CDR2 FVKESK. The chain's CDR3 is CASSLSSYEQYF. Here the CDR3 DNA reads TGTGCCAGCAGCCTGAGCTCCTACGAGCAGTACTTC.

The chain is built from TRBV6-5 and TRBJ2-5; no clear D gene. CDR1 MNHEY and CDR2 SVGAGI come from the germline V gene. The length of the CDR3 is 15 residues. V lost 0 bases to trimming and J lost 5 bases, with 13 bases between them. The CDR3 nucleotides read TGTGCCAGCAGTTACTCCGCACAGCCCAGGGAGACCCAGTACTTC. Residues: CASSYSAQPRETQYF.

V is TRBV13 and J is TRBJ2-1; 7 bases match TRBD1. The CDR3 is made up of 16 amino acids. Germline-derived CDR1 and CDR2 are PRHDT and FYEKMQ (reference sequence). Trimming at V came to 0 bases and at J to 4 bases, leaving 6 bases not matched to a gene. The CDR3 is CASSLGGGGTYNEQFF. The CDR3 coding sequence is TGTGCCAGCAGCTTAGGAGGGGGCGGAACATACAATGAGCAGTTCTTC.

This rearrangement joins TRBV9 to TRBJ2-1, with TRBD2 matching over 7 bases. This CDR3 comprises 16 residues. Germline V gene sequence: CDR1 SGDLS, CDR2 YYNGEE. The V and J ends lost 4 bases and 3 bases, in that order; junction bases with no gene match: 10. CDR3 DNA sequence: TGTGCCAGCAGCCCTCCGCGGGGGAAAGACTACAATGAGCAGTTCTTC. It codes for CASSPPRGKDYNEQFF.

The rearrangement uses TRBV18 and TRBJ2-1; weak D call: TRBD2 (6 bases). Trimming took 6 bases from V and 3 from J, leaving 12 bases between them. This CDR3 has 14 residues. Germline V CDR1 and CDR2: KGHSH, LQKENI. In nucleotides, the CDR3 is TGTGCCAGCTCTGGGACTCAAATCTACAATGAGCAGTTCTTC. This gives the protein CASSGTQIYNEQFF.

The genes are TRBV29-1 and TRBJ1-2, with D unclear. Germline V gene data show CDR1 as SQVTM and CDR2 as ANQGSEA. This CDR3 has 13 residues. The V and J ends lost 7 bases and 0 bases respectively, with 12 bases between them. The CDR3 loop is CSAPVLSNYGYTF. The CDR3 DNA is TGCAGCGCCCCGGTTCTATCTAACTATGGCTACACCTTC.

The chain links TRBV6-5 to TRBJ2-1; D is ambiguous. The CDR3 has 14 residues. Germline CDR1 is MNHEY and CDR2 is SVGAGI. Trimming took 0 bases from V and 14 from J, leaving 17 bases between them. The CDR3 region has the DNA TGTGCCAGCAGTTACTCAATTGGTATCGAGATCAAGTTCTTC. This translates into CASSYSIGIEIKFF.

Here the CDR3 DNA reads TGTGCCCAAGCCCCTCGGGACCGGGAGGAAAAACTGTTTTTT. Its translation is CAQAPRDREEKLFF. This chain links TRBV30 with TRBJ1-4; a weak D match, TRBD1 (5 bases). Germline CDR1 and CDR2: GTSNPN and SVGIG (reference sequence). The length of the CDR3 is 14 residues. The V and J ends lost 8 bases and 8 bases respectively, with 21 bases between them.

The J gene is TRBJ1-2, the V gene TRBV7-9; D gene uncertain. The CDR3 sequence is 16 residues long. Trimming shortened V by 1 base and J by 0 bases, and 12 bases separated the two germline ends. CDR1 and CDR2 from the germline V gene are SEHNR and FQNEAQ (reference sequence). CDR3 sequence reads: CASSLDPTLTNYGYTF. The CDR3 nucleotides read TGTGCCAGCAGCTTAGACCCGACATTGACTAACTATGGCTACACCTTC.

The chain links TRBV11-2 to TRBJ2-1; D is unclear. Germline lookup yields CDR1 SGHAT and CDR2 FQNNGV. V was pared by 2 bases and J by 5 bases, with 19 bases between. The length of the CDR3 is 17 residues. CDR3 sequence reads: CASSLLSVPPSNNEQFF. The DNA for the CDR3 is TGTGCCAGCAGCTTACTAAGCGTCCCTCCCTCAAACAATGAGCAGTTCTTC.

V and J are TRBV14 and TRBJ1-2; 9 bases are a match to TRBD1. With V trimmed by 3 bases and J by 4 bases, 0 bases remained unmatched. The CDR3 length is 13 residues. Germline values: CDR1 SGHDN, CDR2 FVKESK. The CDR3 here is CASSQTGGYGYTF. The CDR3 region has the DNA TGTGCCAGCAGCCAGACAGGGGGCTATGGCTACACCTTC.

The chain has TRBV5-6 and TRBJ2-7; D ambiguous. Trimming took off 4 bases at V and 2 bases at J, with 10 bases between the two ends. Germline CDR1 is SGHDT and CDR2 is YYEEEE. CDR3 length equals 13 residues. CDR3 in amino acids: CASSQDDTYEQYF. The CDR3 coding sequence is TGTGCCAGCAGCCAGGATGATACCTACGAGCAGTACTTC.

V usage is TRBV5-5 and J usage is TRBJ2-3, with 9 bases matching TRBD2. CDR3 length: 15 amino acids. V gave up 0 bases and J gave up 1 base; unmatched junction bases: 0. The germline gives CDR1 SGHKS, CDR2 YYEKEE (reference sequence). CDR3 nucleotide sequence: TGTGCCAGCAGCTTGGGGACTAGCGGCACAGATACGCAGTATTTT. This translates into CASSLGTSGTDTQYF.

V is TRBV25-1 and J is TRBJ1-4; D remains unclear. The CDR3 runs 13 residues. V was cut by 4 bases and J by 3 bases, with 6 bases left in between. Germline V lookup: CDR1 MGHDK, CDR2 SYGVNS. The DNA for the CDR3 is TGTGCCAGCAGTGGCGAATCTAATGAAAAACTGTTTTTT. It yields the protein CASSGESNEKLFF.

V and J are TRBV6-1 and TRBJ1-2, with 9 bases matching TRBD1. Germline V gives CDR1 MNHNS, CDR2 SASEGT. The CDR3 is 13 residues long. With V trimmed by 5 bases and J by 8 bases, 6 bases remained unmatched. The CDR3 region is CASSPGTGTGYTF. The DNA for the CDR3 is TGTGCCAGCAGTCCCGGGACAGGGACGGGCTACACCTTC.

CDR3 bases: TGTGCCAGCACCTCAAGTAACACCTACGAGCAGTACTTC. Amino acids: CASTSSNTYEQYF. This chain links TRBV7-9 with TRBJ2-7; D gene unclear. Per germline, CDR1 SEHNR and CDR2 FQNEAQ (reference sequence). The CDR3 consists of 13 residues. V was shortened by 7 bases and J by 2 bases, with 12 bases between the two germline ends.

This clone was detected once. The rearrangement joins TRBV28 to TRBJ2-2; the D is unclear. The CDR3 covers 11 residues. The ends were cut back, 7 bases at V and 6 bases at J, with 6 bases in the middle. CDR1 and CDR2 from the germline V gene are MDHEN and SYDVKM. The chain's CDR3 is CASIGPGELFF. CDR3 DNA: TGTGCCAGCATTGGCCCCGGGGAGCTGTTTTTT.

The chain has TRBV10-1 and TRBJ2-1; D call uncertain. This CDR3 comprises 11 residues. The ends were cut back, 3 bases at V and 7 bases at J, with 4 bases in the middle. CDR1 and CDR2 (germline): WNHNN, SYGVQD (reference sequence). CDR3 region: CASSDLNEQFF. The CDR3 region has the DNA TGCGCCAGCAGTGATTTAAATGAGCAGTTCTTC.

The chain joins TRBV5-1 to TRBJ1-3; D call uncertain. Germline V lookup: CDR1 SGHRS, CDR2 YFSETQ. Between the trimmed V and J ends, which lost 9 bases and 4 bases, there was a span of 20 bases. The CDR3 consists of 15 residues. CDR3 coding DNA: TGCGCCACCCGAGACCGAGATGAAGCGGGAAACACCATATATTTT. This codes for CATRDRDEAGNTIYF. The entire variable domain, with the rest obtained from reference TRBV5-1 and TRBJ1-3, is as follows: KAGVTQTPRYLIKTRGQQVTLSCSPISGHRSVSWYQQTPGQGLQFLFEYFSETQRNKGNFPGRFSGRQFSNSRSEMNVSTLELGDSALYLCATRDRDEAGNTIYFGEGSWLTVV.

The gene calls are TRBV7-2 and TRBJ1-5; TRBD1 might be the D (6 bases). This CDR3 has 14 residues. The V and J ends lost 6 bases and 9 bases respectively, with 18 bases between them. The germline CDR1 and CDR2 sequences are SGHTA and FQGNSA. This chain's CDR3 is CASRLTQGLGPQHF. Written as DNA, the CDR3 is TGTGCCAGCAGACTTACACAGGGCCTGGGGCCCCAGCATTTT.

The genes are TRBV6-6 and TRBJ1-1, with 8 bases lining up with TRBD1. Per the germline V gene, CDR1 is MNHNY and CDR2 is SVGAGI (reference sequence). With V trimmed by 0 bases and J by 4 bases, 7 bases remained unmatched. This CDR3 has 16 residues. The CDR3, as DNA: TGTGCCAGCAGTTACTCGAACACAGGGGGTGGCACTGAAGCTTTCTTT. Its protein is CASSYSNTGGGTEAFF.

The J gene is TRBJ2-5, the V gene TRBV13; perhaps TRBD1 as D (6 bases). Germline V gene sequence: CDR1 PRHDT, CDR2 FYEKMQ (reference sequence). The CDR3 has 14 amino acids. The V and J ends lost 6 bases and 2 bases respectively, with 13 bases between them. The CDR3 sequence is CASSSRRGQETQYF. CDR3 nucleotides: TGTGCCAGCAGTAGCCGTAGGGGGCAAGAGACCCAGTACTTC.